The entry that follows covers one TCR beta chain sequence. No antigen is known for it. No base qualities exist here, and no much larger clone lies one base off it. TCRbeta CDR3 regions were amplified from genomic DNA by means of the immunoSEQ Assay, a bias-controlled multiplex PCR. Processing in the source paper ran as follows. Nucleated cell counts per sample were estimated from amplification of reference gene primers within the assay. To quantify the absolute abundance of each unique TCRbeta CDR3 rearrangement, sequence reads were collapsed and filtered. For each sample, productive Simpson clonality was calculated as the square root of Simpson's diversity index across productive rearrangements. TCRdb took this table from immuneACCESS and kept in-frame rearrangements with V and J called. Such tables lack part of the clones; where checked against another copy, unresolved V genes explain under half of the gap, and the rest is unexplained. V, J and clone size are those of that table, while D and trimming were read from the DNA. This sample lists over 600,000 clones; about nine tenths were detected once. The ten largest clones represent under 0.3% of the sample.

These data belong to a study of blood T cell repertoires in COVID-19 (dated by TCRdb to about 2020). Context from the whole study: Samples covering the acute and convalescent phases of COVID-19 were provided by collaborators in the United States, Italy and Spain. The prospective study material was composed of cDNA or gDNA derived from T cells, B-cell-depleted T cells, or PBMCs. The dataset comprised deeply sampled blood TCRbeta repertoires from subjects exposed to, actively infected with, or recovered from COVID-19. The repertoires were released in a freely available public database meant as a resource for research on the immune response to SARS-CoV-2. Samples came from the ongoing ImmuneRACE study (first 160 participants) plus 1,254 subjects from 6 global collaborators. Sample metadata almost always included a de-identified subject ID, COVID-19 status, age in years and sex. Where available, HLA class I and class II types were obtained from metadata supplied by the sample provider rather than from assay-based typing. Study-wide findings and limitations: Clinical and demographic metadata were provided uncurated, with the amount varying by source and participant.

Each collaborating institution followed its own protocols to collect whole blood in K2EDTA tubes. For TCRbeta analysis, collaborators shipped samples as frozen whole blood, isolated PBMCs, or DNA extracted from either of those sample types. The CDR1 and CDR2 encoded by the germline V gene (reference sequence) are SEHNR and FQNEAQ. Counted from cysteine to phenylalanine, this CDR3 has 14 amino acids. The CDR3 DNA has 42 bases and is translated from base 1. Between the V and J ends, shortened by 5 bases and 1 base respectively, the junction contains 12 bases. The rearrangement joined TRBV7-9 to TRBJ2-7, with the D gene not clear enough to name. Sequenced material: peripheral blood. The receptor was derived from a woman in her late teens or twenties with acute or convalescent COVID-19. The CDR3 region: CASSPSWRSYEQYF. The DNA sequence is given as TGTGCCAGCAGCCCTAGTTGGCGGTCCTACGAGCAGTACTTC.